The rows below give T cell receptor beta chains drawn from one sample of a study of blood T cell repertoires in COVID-19. Generated by immunoSEQ multiplex PCR, the TCRdb table keeps only in-frame clones and is missing some. There are 130,000 or so clones in the sample; about 86% occur only once, and around 8.2% lies in the top ten. What was sequenced was peripheral blood. Receptors were obtained from a woman aged 55-75 years with acute or convalescent COVID-19. Both conserved end residues are part of each CDR3. Size is omitted from some rows. Given values are once, few, many or a class for expanded clones.

V: TRBV2
J: TRBJ1-1
size: NA
CDR3: CASSAETEAFF

V: TRBV3-1/TRBV3-2
J: TRBJ1-4
size: NA
CDR3: CASSQDSFNEKLFF

V: TRBV7-2
J: TRBJ1-3
size: NA
CDR3: CASSWLDSLSGNTIYF

V: TRBV6-6
J: TRBJ1-2
size: NA
CDR3: CASILRDMASGYTF

V: TRBV6-1
J: TRBJ1-3
size: NA
CDR3: CASSELEGQLPNTIYF

V: TRBV7-9
J: TRBJ1-1
size: few
CDR3: CASSLGLTGTGENTEAFF

V: TRBV5-5
J: TRBJ2-5
size: NA
CDR3: CASSLLPGVGQETQYF

V: TRBV11-3
J: TRBJ1-1
size: NA
CDR3: CASSLQGGAFF

V: TRBV11-3
J: TRBJ1-2
size: NA
CDR3: CASSPLGQGNYGYTF

V: TRBV2
J: TRBJ1-1
size: NA
CDR3: CASSDVGALNTEAFF

V: TRBV5-1
J: TRBJ2-3
size: NA
CDR3: CASSVTSREDTQYF

V: TRBV7-2
J: TRBJ1-6
size: NA
CDR3: CASSPQPAANSPLHF

V: TRBV20-1
J: TRBJ2-7
size: NA
CDR3: CSASVRPGNEQYF

V: TRBV19
J: TRBJ2-7
size: NA
CDR3: CASSKRGQGSGEQYF

V: TRBV19
J: TRBJ1-2
size: NA
CDR3: CASRDGQGGYGYTF

V: TRBV5-1
J: TRBJ2-7
size: few
CDR3: CASSPGGGVAWEQYF

V: TRBV6-5
J: TRBJ1-1
size: NA
CDR3: CASSNQRSTEAFF

V: TRBV4-2
J: TRBJ2-5
size: NA
CDR3: CASSPPLGQETQYF

V: TRBV14
J: TRBJ2-3
size: NA
CDR3: CASSSRNTDTQYF

V: TRBV28
J: TRBJ2-7
size: NA
CDR3: CASRKRYPSYEQYF

V: TRBV19
J: TRBJ1-2
size: NA
CDR3: CASSTGGSVLAYGYTF

V: TRBV18
J: TRBJ1-2
size: NA
CDR3: CASSTESDSYGYTF

V: TRBV7-8
J: TRBJ2-1
size: NA
CDR3: CASSRRGDDSYNEQFF

V: TRBV4-3
J: TRBJ1-3
size: NA
CDR3: CASSQEGPGGGNTIYF

V: TRBV4-2
J: TRBJ1-5
size: once
CDR3: CASSQEPGRVVQDQPQHF

V: TRBV7-8
J: TRBJ2-7
size: few
CDR3: CASSLASTGFPYEQYF

V: TRBV5-1
J: TRBJ2-5
size: NA
CDR3: CASSLAQETQYF

V: TRBV10-2
J: TRBJ1-5
size: NA
CDR3: CASSPGLNQPQHF

V: TRBV7-6
J: TRBJ2-2
size: NA
CDR3: CASSSLAGKAPGELFF

V: TRBV5-1
J: TRBJ1-2
size: once
CDR3: CASSFGANGYTF

V: TRBV4-3
J: TRBJ2-3
size: NA
CDR3: CASSQSAAGGNTQYF

V: TRBV7-6
J: TRBJ2-5
size: NA
CDR3: CASSSHQETQYF

V: TRBV5-1
J: TRBJ1-1
size: NA
CDR3: CASSLRTDRGRVKAFF

V: TRBV5-1
J: TRBJ1-2
size: NA
CDR3: CASSRDTANYGYTF

V: TRBV5-5
J: TRBJ2-3
size: NA
CDR3: CASSLRRDSGFLGPDTQYF

V: TRBV4-1
J: TRBJ2-1
size: NA
CDR3: CASSQDPLRARRQFF

V: TRBV24-1
J: TRBJ2-3
size: many
CDR3: CATSDHNTDTQYF

V: TRBV2
J: TRBJ2-3
size: NA
CDR3: CAGRASGTDTQYF

V: TRBV18
J: TRBJ2-1
size: NA
CDR3: CASSPGIAGANNEQFF

V: TRBV4-1
J: TRBJ2-3
size: once
CDR3: CASSQDYPLAGSTDTQYF

V: TRBV21-1
J: TRBJ2-7
size: NA
CDR3: CASSKRRRGSFLYGIYEQYF

V: TRBV6-6
J: TRBJ1-1
size: NA
CDR3: CASSYTFSEAFF

V: TRBV2
J: TRBJ2-1
size: NA
CDR3: CASSELAGPNNEQFF

V: TRBV7-2
J: TRBJ1-2
size: NA
CDR3: CASSLMGLDARGYTF

V: TRBV21-1
J: TRBJ2-3
size: NA
CDR3: CASSKEESQGTDTQYF

V: TRBV13
J: TRBJ2-7
size: NA
CDR3: CASSLAGGGASYEQYF

V: TRBV28
J: TRBJ1-3
size: NA
CDR3: CASSTARGTGSGNTIYF

V: TRBV30
J: TRBJ2-3
size: NA
CDR3: CAWEGGAGGGTDTQYF

V: TRBV7-2
J: TRBJ1-2
size: NA
CDR3: CASSPPQALGGYTF

V: TRBV5-5
J: TRBJ2-7
size: NA
CDR3: CASSPGGRIPYEQYF

V: TRBV14
J: TRBJ1-6
size: NA
CDR3: CASSQGGTRAPNSPLHF

V: TRBV28
J: TRBJ2-6
size: NA
CDR3: CASEGQGRSGANVLTF

V: TRBV5-1
J: TRBJ1-2
size: once
CDR3: CASSTGNYGYTF

V: TRBV5-6
J: TRBJ1-1
size: NA
CDR3: CASSIRDSEAFF

V: TRBV30
J: TRBJ2-5
size: NA
CDR3: CAWTTGQKGETQYF

V: TRBV11-2
J: TRBJ2-7
size: NA
CDR3: CASSPGGISSYEQYF

V: TRBV6-2/TRBV6-3
J: TRBJ2-1
size: NA
CDR3: CASSYSISGGSSSYNEQFF

V: TRBV10-2
J: NA
size: NA
CDR3: CATGTGGAGELFF